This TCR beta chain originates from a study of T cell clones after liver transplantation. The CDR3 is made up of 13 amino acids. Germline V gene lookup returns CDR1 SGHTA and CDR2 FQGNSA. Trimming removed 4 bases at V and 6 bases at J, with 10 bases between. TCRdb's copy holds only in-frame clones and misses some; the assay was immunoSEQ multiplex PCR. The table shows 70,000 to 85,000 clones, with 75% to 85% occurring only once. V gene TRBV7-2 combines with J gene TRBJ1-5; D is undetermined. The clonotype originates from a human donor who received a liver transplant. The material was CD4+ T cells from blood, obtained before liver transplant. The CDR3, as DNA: TGTGCCAGCAGCTCTCCGGGGATTCAGCCCCAGCATTTT. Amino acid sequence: CASSSPGIQPQHF.